A single sample gave rise to the 21 T cell receptor beta chains below, sequenced in a study of blood T cell repertoires in COVID-19. Data came from immunoSEQ multiplex PCR; TCRdb stores just in-frame clones and leaves some out. The sample includes approximately 40,000 clones, approximately 90% seen only once; the top ten take roughly 4.3%. The sample was peripheral blood. Source of these receptors: a man aged 55 to 69 with COVID-19, enrolled during active disease.

This sequence joins TRBV5-1 and TRBJ1-2; possible D gene TRBD1, 5 bases. V lost 0 bases, J lost 8 bases, and 17 bases lay in between. The CDR3 is 15 residues long. Germline CDR1 SGHRS, CDR2 YFSETQ. The CDR3 DNA follows: TGCGCCAGCAGCTTGGGTTCCGGGGGAGGAGGAGGCTACACCTTC. This translates into CASSLGSGGGGGYTF.

The chain recombines TRBV30 with TRBJ1-5, with D uncertain. The V gene's germline CDR1 is GTSNPN and CDR2 SVGIG (reference sequence). This CDR3 contains 13 residues. Between the trimmed V and J ends, which lost 4 bases and 4 bases, there was a span of 11 bases. The DNA for the CDR3 is TGTGCCTGGACGGCCGCGGGGAATCAGCCCCAGCATTTT. Protein sequence: CAWTAAGNQPQHF. The whole variable domain, filled in from reference TRBV30 and TRBJ1-5, reads SQTIHQWPATLVQPVGSPLSLECTVEGTSNPNLYWYRQAAGRGLQLLFYSVGIGQISSEVPQNLSASRPQDRQFILSSKKLLLSDSGFYLCAWTAAGNQPQHFGDGTRLSIL.

The chain combines TRBV9 with TRBJ2-7; possible D gene TRBD1, 5 bases. Trimming removed 0 bases at V and 2 bases at J, with 12 bases between. The length of the CDR3 is 15 residues. CDR1 is SGDLS and CDR2 is YYNGEE in the germline V gene. The CDR3 is CASSVGTDRTYEQYF. CDR3 in DNA: TGTGCCAGCAGCGTAGGAACAGACAGAACCTACGAGCAGTACTTC.

The chain links TRBV29-1 to TRBJ2-3; 8 bases match TRBD2. Germline assignment: CDR1 SQVTM and CDR2 ANQGSEA. With 4 bases clipped from V and 3 bases from J, the junction kept 9 bases outside the gene matches. This CDR3 is 15 amino acids long. CDR3 sequence: CSVAGISGITDTQYF. CDR3 coding DNA: TGCAGCGTTGCGGGGATTAGCGGGATAACAGATACGCAGTATTTT.

The rearrangement links TRBV28 to TRBJ1-2, with TRBD1 identical over 7 bases. CDR1 MDHEN and CDR2 SYDVKM come from the germline V gene. V lost 5 bases and J lost 2; bases outside the gene matches: 5. The CDR3 has 14 amino acids. CDR3 amino acids: CASSLTGANYGYTF. The DNA for the CDR3 is TGTGCCAGCAGTCTAACAGGGGCAAACTATGGCTACACCTTC.

This chain connects TRBV11-1 to TRBJ2-7; D gene ambiguous. V shed 0 bases and J shed 2 bases, with 11 bases lying between them. CDR1 is SGHAT and CDR2 is FQDESV in the germline V gene (reference sequence). The length of the CDR3 is 15 residues. The chain's CDR3 is CASSLAPADTYEQYF. The DNA of the CDR3 is TGTGCCAGCAGCTTAGCGCCAGCAGACACCTACGAGCAGTACTTC.

This rearrangement joins TRBV5-4 to TRBJ2-1, with 11 bases fitting TRBD2. The CDR3 has 17 amino acids. CDR1 SGHNT and CDR2 YYREEE come from the germline V gene (reference sequence). V shed 4 bases and J 1 base; nucleotides not matched to a gene: 7. In DNA, the CDR3 is TGTGCCAGCAGCAAGGGACTAGCGGCTAATTCCTACAATGAGCAGTTCTTC. Encoded protein: CASSKGLAANSYNEQFF.

This chain joins TRBV28 and TRBJ1-2; no clear D. Trimming shortened V by 2 bases and J by 11 bases, and 18 bases separated the two germline ends. This CDR3 has 14 amino acids. Germline CDR1 reads MDHEN; CDR2 reads SYDVKM. CDR3 nucleotides: TGTGCCAGCAGTTTAAACGCGGGAGTCAGGTTATACACCTTC. This gives the protein CASSLNAGVRLYTF.

Concerning this clone: At one of its ends the junction is not consistent with the germline gene, which may arise from a read error. The V call is TRBV10-3, the J call TRBJ1-2; possibly TRBD1 for D (6 bases). The germline V gene encodes CDR1 ENHRY and CDR2 SYGVKD. There are 13 residues in the CDR3. The CDR3 region is CAVSRGSEYGYTF. CDR3 sequence (DNA): TGTGCCGTCAGCAGGGGCTCAGAATATGGCTACACCTTC.

The chain carries TRBV6-5 and TRBJ1-1; no firm D call. CDR1 is MNHEY and CDR2 is SVGAGI in the germline V gene. The CDR3 is made up of 15 amino acids. V lost 4 bases and J lost 0, with 12 bases in between. CDR3 residues: CASSSSRTLNTEAFF. CDR3 in DNA: TGTGCCAGCAGTTCCTCAAGGACTCTGAACACTGAAGCTTTCTTT.

This sequence joins TRBV5-1 and TRBJ2-7, with 8 nucleotides matching TRBD2. In germline, CDR1 is SGHRS, CDR2 YFSETQ. Trimming took 0 bases from V and 2 from J; bases not matched to a gene: 4. CDR3 length equals 15 residues. The CDR3 DNA sequence: TGCGCCAGCAGCTTGGTTAGCGGGGATACCTACGAGCAGTACTTC. It specifies CASSLVSGDTYEQYF.

The rearrangement links TRBV5-1 to TRBJ2-2, with TRBD2 matching over 12 bases. J was trimmed by 4 bases and V by 1 base; bases with no gene match: 11. Looked up from germline, CDR1 is SGHRS and CDR2 is YFSETQ. CDR3 length equals 19 residues. This chain's CDR3 is CASSLTLAGGTTPTGELFF. DNA for the CDR3: TGCGCCAGCAGCTTGACGCTAGCGGGAGGGACCACACCCACCGGGGAGCTGTTTTTT.

V and J are TRBV5-6 and TRBJ2-7, with 9 nucleotides matching TRBD1. CDR1 and CDR2 from the germline V gene are SGHDT and YYEEEE. The CDR3 runs to 15 residues. The V and J ends lost 1 base and 2 bases, in that order; junction bases with no gene match: 4. CDR3: CASSLYRQGAYEQYF. CDR3 nucleotides: TGTGCCAGCAGCTTGTATCGACAGGGGGCCTACGAGCAGTACTTC.

The V and J genes are TRBV10-2 and TRBJ1-4; 8 positions match TRBD1. The V segment lost 2 bases and the J segment 8 bases; nucleotides outside the gene matches: 7. CDR3 length: 15 amino acids. The V gene's germline CDR1 is WSHSY and CDR2 SAAADI. CDR3 sequence: CASSEGTGGGEKLFF. As DNA, the CDR3 is TGCGCCAGCAGTGAGGGAACAGGGGGAGGCGAAAAACTGTTTTTT.

V gene TRBV10-2 combines with J gene TRBJ1-1; TRBD1 might be the D (6 bases). V shed 5 bases and J shed 0 bases, with 10 bases lying between them. Per germline, CDR1 WSHSY and CDR2 SAAADI. The CDR3 is 14 amino acids. The CDR3 DNA reads TGCGCCAGCAGTCCGGACAGAATGAACACTGAAGCTTTCTTT. Translation: CASSPDRMNTEAFF.

The table lists this clone with a few counts. The J gene is TRBJ2-6, the V gene TRBV4-1; D call uncertain. V lost 8 bases and J 0 bases, leaving 11 bases between the germline ends. The CDR3 is made up of 15 amino acids. The germline CDR1 and CDR2 sequences are MGHRA and YSYEKL. The CDR3 is CASRGGSSGANVLTF. CDR3 bases: TGCGCCAGCCGTGGTGGTAGCTCTGGGGCCAACGTCCTGACTTTC.

The chain links TRBV15 to TRBJ2-5, with D tentatively TRBD2 (5 bases). CDR1 and CDR2 from the germline V gene are LNHNV and YYDKDF (reference sequence). V shed 0 bases and J shed 1 base, with 9 bases lying between them. This CDR3 contains 15 residues. The chain's CDR3 is CATSRDPSGQETQYF. CDR3 bases: TGTGCCACCAGCAGAGATCCGAGCGGCCAAGAGACCCAGTACTTC. The complete variable domain, with remaining parts taken from reference TRBV15 and TRBJ2-5, reads DAMVIQNPRYQVTQFGKPVTLSCSQTLNHNVMYWYQQKSSQAPKLLFHYYDKDFNNEADTPDNFQSRRPNTSFCFLDIRSPGLGDTAMYLCATSRDPSGQETQYFGPGTRLLVL.

This rearrangement joins TRBV7-2 to TRBJ1-5; possible D gene TRBD1, 6 bases. Germline CDR1 and CDR2: SGHTA and FQGNSA. The length of the CDR3 is 13 residues. V lost 5 bases, J lost 7 bases, and 12 bases lay in between. In nucleotides, the CDR3 is TGTGCCAGCAGCCCCCACAGGGAACAGCCCCAGCATTTT. It translates to CASSPHREQPQHF.

The chain couples TRBV18 to TRBJ2-2; 15 nucleotides line up with TRBD2. Trimming cost V 2 bases and J 6 bases; bases outside gene matches: 1. The CDR3 length is 16 residues. Germline lookup yields CDR1 KGHSH and CDR2 LQKENI. The CDR3 DNA follows: TGTGCCAGCTCACCAAGGACTAGCGGGAGGGCCGGGGAGCTGTTTTTT. The encoded protein is CASSPRTSGRAGELFF.

CDR3 sequence: CASSQGQTNTEAFF. The DNA of the CDR3 is TGTGCCAGCAGCCAGGGACAGACGAACACTGAAGCTTTCTTT. The chain has TRBV3-1 (or the pseudogene TRBV3-2) and TRBJ1-1, with TRBD1 identical over 7 bases. This CDR3 comprises 14 residues. J was trimmed by 1 base and V by 3 bases; bases with no gene match: 2. Germline CDR1 is LGHDT and CDR2 is YNNKEL (reference sequence).

The chain is built from TRBV2 and TRBJ2-1; 7 bases fit TRBD2. Trimming at V came to 8 bases and at J to 0 bases, leaving 10 bases not matched to a gene. CDR1 and CDR2 from the germline V gene are SNHLY and FYNNEI. This CDR3 has 16 residues. CDR3 nucleotides: TGTGCCAGCGAAACAGTGCGGGAGAACTCCTACAATGAGCAGTTCTTC. Translated: CASETVRENSYNEQFF.